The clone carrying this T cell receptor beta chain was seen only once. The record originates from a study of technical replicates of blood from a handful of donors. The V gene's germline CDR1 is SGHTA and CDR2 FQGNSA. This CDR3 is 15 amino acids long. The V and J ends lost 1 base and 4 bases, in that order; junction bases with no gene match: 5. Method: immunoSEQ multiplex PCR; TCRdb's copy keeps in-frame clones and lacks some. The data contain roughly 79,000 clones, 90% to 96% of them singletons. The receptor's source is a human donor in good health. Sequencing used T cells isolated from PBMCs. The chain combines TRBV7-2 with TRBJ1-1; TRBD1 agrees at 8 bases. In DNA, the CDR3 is TGTGCCAGCAGCTTAGAGGGCAGGGGGCTCACTGAAGCTTTCTTT. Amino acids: CASSLEGRGLTEAFF.